These 5 T cell receptor beta chains came from one sample sequenced in a study of blood T cell repertoires in COVID-19. Clones were read by immunoSEQ multiplex PCR, and TCRdb kept only the in-frame ones, dropping some. The table records more than 110,000 clones, roughly 80% of them present only once. Sample: PBMCs or T cells enriched from blood (not recorded which). The receptors come from a woman between 18 and 29 years old who had been exposed to COVID-19.

The gene calls are TRBV5-1 and TRBJ2-7; D possibly corresponds to TRBD1 (6 bases). This CDR3 contains 14 residues. Germline V gene data show CDR1 as SGHRS and CDR2 as YFSETQ. V lost 2 bases and J 2 bases, leaving 11 bases between the germline ends. The CDR3 loop is CASSFHRDPYEQYF. CDR3 coding DNA: TGCGCCAGCAGCTTTCACAGGGACCCCTACGAGCAGTACTTC.

The chain couples TRBV9 to TRBJ2-3; the match to TRBD2 covers 14 bases. Germline CDR1 SGDLS, CDR2 YYNGEE. V was clipped by 3 bases and J by 2 bases; unmatched bases: 2. The CDR3 is made up of 16 amino acids. CDR3 sequence: CASSGGLAGDTDTQYF. CDR3 in DNA: TGTGCCAGCAGCGGGGGACTAGCGGGAGACACAGATACGCAGTATTTT.

The V call is TRBV25-1, the J call TRBJ2-7, with D possibly being TRBD1 (5 bases). With 1 base removed from V and 2 bases from J, the gap between germline ends came to 18 bases. CDR1 is MGHDK, CDR2 SYGVNS, per germline. The CDR3 has 17 amino acids. As DNA, the CDR3 is TGTGCCAGCAGTGAATCCTTTTTGGTCGACAGACCCTACGAGCAGTACTTC. Amino acids: CASSESFLVDRPYEQYF.

J is TRBJ2-7 and V is TRBV6-5; the match to TRBD1 covers 7 bases. There are 15 residues in the CDR3. CDR1 MNHEY and CDR2 SVGAGI come from the germline V gene. J gave up 2 bases and V 0 bases, and 4 bases lay outside the gene matches. CDR3 sequence: CASSYSPGQTYEQYF. CDR3 nucleotides: TGTGCCAGCAGTTACTCTCCGGGACAGACCTACGAGCAGTACTTC.

The V gene is TRBV12-3 or TRBV12-4, the J gene TRBJ1-4; D is uncertain. V was pared by 5 bases and J by 4 bases, with 8 bases between. The CDR3 extends over 13 amino acids. The CDR3 DNA is TGTGCCAGCAGTGAAACAGTTAATGAAAAACTGTTTTTT. Translated: CASSETVNEKLFF.